This T cell receptor beta chain was identified in a study of blood T cell repertoires in COVID-19. The overall study: Both acute and convalescent COVID-19 samples were obtained from the United States, Italy and Spain.

The method was immunoSEQ multiplex PCR; TCRdb's version includes in-frame clones alone and lacks a portion of them. Of more than 110,000 clones in the sample, more than 80% were seen once. V lost 6 bases, J lost 0 bases, and 7 bases stayed unmatched. The CDR3 runs to 17 residues. Germline loops: CDR1 MNHEY, CDR2 SVGEGT. This chain uses TRBV6-2 or TRBV6-3 with TRBJ1-6; 8 nucleotides agree with TRBD1. The specimen sequenced was peripheral blood. This sequence originates from a human donor in a cohort sampled during active COVID-19. The CDR3 nucleotides read TGTGCCAGCAGCACGACAGGGGACACCTCCTATAATTCACCCCTCCACTTT. Its protein is CASSTTGDTSYNSPLHF.